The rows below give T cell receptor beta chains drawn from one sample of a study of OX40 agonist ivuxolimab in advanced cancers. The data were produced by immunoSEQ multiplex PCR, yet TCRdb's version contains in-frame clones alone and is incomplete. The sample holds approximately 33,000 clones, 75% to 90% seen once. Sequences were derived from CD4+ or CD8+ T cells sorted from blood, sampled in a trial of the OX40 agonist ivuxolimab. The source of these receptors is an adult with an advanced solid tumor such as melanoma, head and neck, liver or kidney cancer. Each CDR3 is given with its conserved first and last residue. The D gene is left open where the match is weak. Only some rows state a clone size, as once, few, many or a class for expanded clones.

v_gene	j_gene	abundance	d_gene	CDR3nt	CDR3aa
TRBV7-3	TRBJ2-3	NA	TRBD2	TGTGCCAGCAGCTCCCCGGGACTAGGTGGAGATACGCAGTATTTT	CASSSPGLGGDTQYF
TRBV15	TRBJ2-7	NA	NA	TGTGCCACCGGGCCCGGCGGAAGCTCCTACGAGCAGTACTTC	CATGPGGSSYEQYF
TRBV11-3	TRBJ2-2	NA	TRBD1	TGTGCCAGCAGCGCCAGGACAGGGTCCGGGGAGCTGTTTTTT	CASSARTGSGELFF
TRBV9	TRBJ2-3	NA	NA	TGTGCCAGCAGCGTAGCTTCCCGGACCAGCAGCACAGATACGCAGTATTTT	CASSVASRTSSTDTQYF
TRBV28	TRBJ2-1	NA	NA	TGTGCCAGCAGTTTATCCCTGGAGGGGGTAAGGGAGCTAGTGGCTCCCTACAATGAGCAGTTCTTC	CASSLSLEGVRELVAPYNEQFF
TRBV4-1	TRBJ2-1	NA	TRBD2	TGCGCCAGCAGCCGTATCTTAGCGGGAGAAAGGTACAATGAGCAGTTCTTC	CASSRILAGERYNEQFF
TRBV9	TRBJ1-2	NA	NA	TGTGCCAGCAGCGTAGACAGGTCTCGGGGTAACTATGGCTACACCTTC	CASSVDRSRGNYGYTF
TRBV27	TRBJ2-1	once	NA	TGTGCCAGCAGCTATGGCGGGTACAATGAGCAGTTCTTC	CASSYGGYNEQFF
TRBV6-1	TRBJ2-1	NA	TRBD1	TGTGCCAGCAGTGATGTTACAGGGGGCTACAATGAGCAGTTCTTC	CASSDVTGGYNEQFF
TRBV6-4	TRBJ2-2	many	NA	TGTGCCAGCAGTGGGGGCGACACCGGGGAGCTGTTTTTT	CASSGGDTGELFF
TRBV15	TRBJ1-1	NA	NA	TGTGCCACCAGCAGAGATGTCGGGGGAGGGACTGAAGCTTTCTTT	CATSRDVGGGTEAFF
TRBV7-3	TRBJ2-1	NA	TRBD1	TGTGCCAGCAGCCTCGGACAGGGGGCTCTAAACAATGAGCAGTTCTTC	CASSLGQGALNNEQFF
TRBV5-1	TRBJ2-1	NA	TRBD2	TGCGCCAGCAGCTTGGCACTAGCGGGAGCCGTAGAGCAGTTCTTC	CASSLALAGAVEQFF
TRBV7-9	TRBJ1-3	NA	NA	TGTGCCAGCAGCTTTGGTTCTGGAAACACCATATATTTT	CASSFGSGNTIYF
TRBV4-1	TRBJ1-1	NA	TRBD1	TGCGCCAGCAGCCAGGGTGACAGGGCGGGCACTGAAGCTTTCTTT	CASSQGDRAGTEAFF
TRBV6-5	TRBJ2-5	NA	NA	TGTGCCAGCAGTTACGGCTGGGAGACCCAGTACTTC	CASSYGWETQYF
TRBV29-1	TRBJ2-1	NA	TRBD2	TGCAGCGTTGCAGGACTAGCCTACAATGAGCAGTTCTTC	CSVAGLAYNEQFF
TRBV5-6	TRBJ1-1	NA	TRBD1	TGTGCCAGCAGCTCGGAGGACAGGGAGTTGACTGAAGCTTTCTTT	CASSSEDRELTEAFF
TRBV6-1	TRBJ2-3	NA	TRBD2	TGTGCCAGCAGTGAAGCGCGGGGGACAGATACGCAGTATTTT	CASSEARGTDTQYF
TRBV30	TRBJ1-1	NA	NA	TGTGCCTGGAGTAAGGGCGCACGGGCTTTCTTT	CAWSKGARAFF
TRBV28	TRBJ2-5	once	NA	TGTGCCAGCAGTGATACACCTCGGCTGGGCGCCCAAGAGACCCAGTACTTC	CASSDTPRLGAQETQYF
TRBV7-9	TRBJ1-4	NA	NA	TGTGCCAGCAGCTTACCAGGGCTGTACGAAAAACTGTTTTTT	CASSLPGLYEKLFF
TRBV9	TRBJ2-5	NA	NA	TGTGCCAGCAGCGTAGGACAGGCGGTCCAAGAGACCCAGTACTTC	CASSVGQAVQETQYF
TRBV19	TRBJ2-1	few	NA	TGTGCCAGTAGTCACAATGAGCAGTTCTTC	CASSHNEQFF
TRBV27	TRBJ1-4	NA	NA	TGTGCCAGCAGTTTATTGGGTCGGATTAATGAAAAACTGTTTTTT	CASSLLGRINEKLFF
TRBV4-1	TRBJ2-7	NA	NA	TGCGCCAGCAGCCCTAAAGGGGGCTACGAGCAGTACTTC	CASSPKGGYEQYF
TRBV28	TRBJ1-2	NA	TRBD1	TGTGCCAGCAGTCCAGGGGGACGGAGCCTCTATGGCTACACCTTC	CASSPGGRSLYGYTF
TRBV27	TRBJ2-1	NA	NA	TGTGCCAGCAGCACGCTTCGCCAGTACAATGAGCAGTTCTTC	CASSTLRQYNEQFF
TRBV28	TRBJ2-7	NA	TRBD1	TGTGCCAGCAGGGGTACGACAGGGCCACCCTACGAGCAGTACTTC	CASRGTTGPPYEQYF
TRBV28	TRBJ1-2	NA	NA	TGTGCCAGCAGTTTATTGGGGGACGGGTATGGCTACACCTTC	CASSLLGDGYGYTF
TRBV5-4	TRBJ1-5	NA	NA	TGTGCCAGCAGCCAAGAGGGGGGGGCTAGTCAGCCCCAGCATTTT	CASSQEGGASQPQHF
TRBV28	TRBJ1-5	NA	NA	TGTGCCAGCAGTTTATTTCAAGAGGGAGGGAGTTATATCGTCTATTATAGCAATCAGCCCCAGCATTTT	CASSLFQEGGSYIVYYSNQPQHF
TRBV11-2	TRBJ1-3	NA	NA	TGTGCCAGCAGCTCGGACGTCGGTCGCACCATATATTTT	CASSSDVGRTIYF
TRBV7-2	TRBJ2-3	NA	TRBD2	TGTGCCAGCAGCTTTCCCCGGACTAGCGGCATCACAGATACGCAGTATTTT	CASSFPRTSGITDTQYF
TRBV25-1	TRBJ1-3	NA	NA	TGTGCCAGCAGTGGGGACTCCTCTGGAAACACCATATATTTT	CASSGDSSGNTIYF
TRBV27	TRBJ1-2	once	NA	TGTGCCAGCAGCGGCGAGGGCCTCTATGGCTACACCTTC	CASSGEGLYGYTF
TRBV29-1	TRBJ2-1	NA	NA	TGCAGCGTAGACAGCAATGAGCAGTTCTTC	CSVDSNEQFF
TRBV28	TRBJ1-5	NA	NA	TGTGCCAGCAGTTTCGAGGGGCCCCAGCATTTT	CASSFEGPQHF
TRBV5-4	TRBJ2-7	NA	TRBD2	TGTGCCAGCAGCCAAGCGGGAGGCCCTACCTACGAGCAGTACTTC	CASSQAGGPTYEQYF
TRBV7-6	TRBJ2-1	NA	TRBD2	TGTGCCAGCAGCTTTAGCGGGGGAACCTACAATGAGCAGTTCTTC	CASSFSGGTYNEQFF
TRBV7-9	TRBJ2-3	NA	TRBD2	TGTGCCAGCAGCCCCTCTAGCGGCCCTAGCACAGATACGCAGTATTTT	CASSPSSGPSTDTQYF